The clone carrying this T cell receptor (beta chain) was counted many times. This entry comes from a study of early T cells in non-severe SARS-CoV-2 infection. Unique molecular identifiers (one per individual cDNA molecule) were attached. MiXCR was run by TCRdb on the 5' RACE reads, yielding one entry per CDR3 protein. The sample comprises tens of thousands of distinct CDR3 sequences, approximately 5.6% of which are singletons, and 4.5% rests with the top ten. This sequence was found in an adult who was a healthcare worker with PCR-confirmed SARS-CoV-2 infection or an uninfected control (not recorded which). Material for sequencing was whole blood.

The CDR3 is CSVGGFSAEAFF. The CDR3 DNA reads as TGCAGCGTTGGGGGTTTCAGTGCTGAAGCTTTCTTT. The chain recombines TRBV29-1 with TRBJ1-1, with no clear D. This CDR3 has 12 amino acids. The ends were cut back, 4 bases at V and 6 bases at J, with 12 bases in the middle. Germline CDR1 and CDR2: SQVTM and ANQGSEA.